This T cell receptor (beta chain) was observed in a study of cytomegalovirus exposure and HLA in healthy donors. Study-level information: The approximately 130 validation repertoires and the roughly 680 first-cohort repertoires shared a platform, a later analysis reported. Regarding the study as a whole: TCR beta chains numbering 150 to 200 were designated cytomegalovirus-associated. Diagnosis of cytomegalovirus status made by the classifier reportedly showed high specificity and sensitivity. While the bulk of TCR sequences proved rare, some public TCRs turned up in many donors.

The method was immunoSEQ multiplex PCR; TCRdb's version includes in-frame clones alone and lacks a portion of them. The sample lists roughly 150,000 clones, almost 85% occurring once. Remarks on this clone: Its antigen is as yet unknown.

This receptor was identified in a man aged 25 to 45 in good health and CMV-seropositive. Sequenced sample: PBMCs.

The CDR3 loop is CASQTGVDYFLFF. The CDR3 nucleotides are TGTGCCAGCCAGACAGGGGTTGACTATTTTCTGTTTTTT. The rearrangement links TRBV19 to TRBJ2-2; 8 bases are shared with TRBD1. After removal of 9 bases from V and 14 bases from J, the junction contained 14 bases not matched to a gene. Germline V gene lookup returns CDR1 LNHDA and CDR2 SQIVND (reference sequence). CDR3 length equals 13 residues. Using reference TRBV19 and TRBJ2-2 for the parts outside the CDR3, the full variable domain is DGGITQSPKYLFRKEGQNVTLSCEQNLNHDAMYWYRQDPGQGLRLIYYSQIVNDFQKGDIAEGYSVSREKKESFPLTVTSAQKNPTAFYLCASQTGVDYFLFFGEGSRLTVL.